This T cell receptor (beta chain) derives from a study of blood T cell repertoires in COVID-19. Study background: The United States, Italy and Spain were the sources of the acute and convalescent COVID-19 samples.

This clone was detected only a few times. Only in-frame clones appear in the TCRdb table, and some are missing; sequencing was by immunoSEQ multiplex PCR. The sample shows 200,000 to 250,000 clones, 70% to 90% of them seen only once. The sequenced sample was PBMCs or T cells enriched from blood (not recorded which). The clonotype was recovered from a young man who had recovered from COVID-19.

CDR3 DNA sequence: TGTGCCAGCAGCCAAGTTTCCGGGTTCGCTGAAGCTTTCTTT. As protein: CASSQVSGFAEAFF. The genes are TRBV3-1 (or the pseudogene TRBV3-2) and TRBJ1-1; D remains ambiguous. Trimming cost V 1 base and J 6 bases, with 12 bases left between them. The germline gives CDR1 LGHDT, CDR2 YNNKEL (reference sequence). This CDR3 has 14 residues.